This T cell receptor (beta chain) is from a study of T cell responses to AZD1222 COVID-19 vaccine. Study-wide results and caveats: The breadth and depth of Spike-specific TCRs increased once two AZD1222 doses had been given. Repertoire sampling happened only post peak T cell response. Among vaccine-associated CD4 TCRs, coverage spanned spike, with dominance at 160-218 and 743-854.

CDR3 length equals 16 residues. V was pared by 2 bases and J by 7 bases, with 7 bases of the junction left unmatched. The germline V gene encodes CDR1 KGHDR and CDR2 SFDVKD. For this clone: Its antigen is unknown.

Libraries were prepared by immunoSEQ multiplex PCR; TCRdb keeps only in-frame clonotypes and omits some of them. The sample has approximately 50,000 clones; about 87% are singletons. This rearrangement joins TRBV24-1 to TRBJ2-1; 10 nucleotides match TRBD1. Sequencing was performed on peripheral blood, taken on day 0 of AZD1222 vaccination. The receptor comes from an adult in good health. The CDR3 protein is CATSDSRQGARNEQFF. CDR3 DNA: TGTGCCACCAGTGATTCGAGACAGGGGGCCAGGAATGAGCAGTTCTTC.